These T cell receptor beta chains were read from a single sample in a study of blood T cells in healthy people across ages. MiXCR was run by TCRdb on the 5' RACE reads, yielding one entry per CDR3 protein. Here the sample spans roughly 1.4 million distinct CDR3 sequences, around 59% being singletons. The sequencing sample was made of blood. All receptors derive from a man between 18 and 29 years old in good health. Both conserved end residues are part of each CDR3. D genes are given only for firm matches. Size is stated for part of the rows, as once, few or many counts, or as a class when the clone is expanded.

TRBJ2-3,-,TRBV12-3/TRBV12-4,-,TGTGCCAGCAGTTTAGAGACAGTTAGCACAGATACGCAGTATTTT,CASSLETVSTDTQYF
TRBJ2-7,-,TRBV12-3/TRBV12-4,few,TGTGCCAGCAGTCCTGTGCGGAGCTCCTACGAGCAGTACTTC,CASSPVRSSYEQYF
TRBJ2-5,-,TRBV12-5,-,TGTGCTAGTGGTTTGGTACTGGGAAGAGGGGAGACCCAGTACTTC,CASGLVLGRGETQYF
TRBJ2-1,-,TRBV29-1,-,TGCAGCGTGACTGTCGGGGGACAGTCTAACAATGAGCAGTTCTTC,CSVTVGGQSNNEQFF
TRBJ1-2,-,TRBV7-9,few,TGTGCCAGCAGCTTGGGACCCAACAACTATGGCTACACCTTC,CASSLGPNNYGYTF
TRBJ2-1,-,TRBV5-1,-,TGCGCCAGCTTAACTGCGGGGCAGAATGAGCAGTTCTTC,CASLTAGQNEQFF
TRBJ2-7,-,TRBV27,-,TGTGCCAGCAATATGGCCTACGAGCAGTACTTC,CASNMAYEQYF
TRBJ2-7,-,TRBV4-2,-,TGTGCCAGCAGCCAAGATCAAGGATCAAGCTCCTACGAGCAGTACTTC,CASSQDQGSSSYEQYF
TRBJ1-2,TRBD1,TRBV13,-,TGTGCCAGCAGCTTGGCAGGGGGCCCTCTTGAGTATGGCTACACCTTC,CASSLAGGPLEYGYTF
TRBJ2-5,-,TRBV7-9,-,TGTGCCAGCAGCTTAGGAAGGAACAGGGTCGACGGCCAGACCCAGTACTTC,CASSLGRNRVDGQTQYF
TRBJ2-2,-,TRBV30,-,TGTGCCTGGAGTGAGCCACAAGACACCGGGGAGCTGTTTTTT,CAWSEPQDTGELFF
TRBJ1-2,-,TRBV7-2,-,TGTGCCAGCAGCTTACAAGGAGGGCTGTATGGCTACACCTTC,CASSLQGGLYGYTF
TRBJ2-1,-,TRBV29-1,few,TGCAGCGTTGAAGGGGATGACATTAGCTCCTACAATGAGCAGTTCTTC,CSVEGDDISSYNEQFF
TRBJ2-7,TRBD1,TRBV18,few,TGTGCCAGCTCCCATGAGCCAGGGGGCAACCCCTACGAGCAGTACTTC,CASSHEPGGNPYEQYF
TRBJ2-1,TRBD1,TRBV2,-,TGTGCCACCACAGGGGTGAGGGGTGAGCAGTTCTTC,CATTGVRGEQFF
TRBJ2-3,TRBD2,TRBV12-3/TRBV12-4,-,TGTGCCAGCAGTCCTAGCGGGCAAACAGATACGCAGTATTTT,CASSPSGQTDTQYF
TRBJ2-5,TRBD2,TRBV7-9,few,TGTGCCAGCAGCCAAGAGCGGGAGAGGAGAGAGACCCAGTACTTC,CASSQERERRETQYF
TRBJ2-3,-,TRBV3-1,few,TGTGCCAGCAGCGGTGACCACACAGATACGCAGTATTTT,CASSGDHTDTQYF
TRBJ2-3,-,TRBV4-1,few,TGCGCCAGCAGCCAAGAAGGTTTACAGGTCCACACAGATACGCAGTATTTT,CASSQEGLQVHTDTQYF
TRBJ1-2,-,TRBV6-5,-,TGTGCCAGCAGTTACTCGAGTTCGAGCCTGATTAACTATGGCTACACCTTC,CASSYSSSSLINYGYTF
TRBJ2-3,-,TRBV6-5,-,TGTGCCAGCAGTTACCGGCAGGTGGGCACAGATACGCAGTATTTT,CASSYRQVGTDTQYF
TRBJ1-2,TRBD1,TRBV20-1,few,TGCAGTGCTGGCACAGGGGTCGGCTATGGCTACACCTTC,CSAGTGVGYGYTF
TRBJ1-5,TRBD1,TRBV27,-,TGTGCCAGCAGTTCCACGAGGACAGGTACTTATAGCAATCAGCCCCAGCATTTT,CASSSTRTGTYSNQPQHF
TRBJ2-7,-,TRBV4-2,-,TGTGCCAGCAGCCAAGAGTTTAGCGGCGCCAAGTCCTACGAGCAGTACTTC,CASSQEFSGAKSYEQYF
TRBJ2-6,-,TRBV11-1,few,TGTGCCAGCAGCCCAAGTTCGGGGAGCTGGGCCAACGTCCTGACTTTC,CASSPSSGSWANVLTF
TRBJ1-2,-,TRBV4-1,-,TGCGCCAGCAGCCAGTTCGACAGCATCTATGGCTACACCTTC,CASSQFDSIYGYTF
TRBJ2-7,-,TRBV27,-,TGTGCCAGCAGTGTACTCTTTGGGGAAGGCTACGAGCAGTACTTC,CASSVLFGEGYEQYF
TRBJ2-3,-,TRBV3-1,-,TGTGCCAGCAGCCAAGCAGGTGGCGGATTTGACCCAGATACGCAGTATTTT,CASSQAGGGFDPDTQYF
TRBJ2-7,-,TRBV5-6,few,TGTGCCAGCACCCTAGGGACTCCCTACGAGCAGTACTTC,CASTLGTPYEQYF
TRBJ2-1,-,TRBV4-1,once,TGCGCCAGCAGCCAAGAGGGGGCCTCCACCTACAATGAGCAGTTCTTC,CASSQEGASTYNEQFF
TRBJ2-7,TRBD1,TRBV4-2,few,TGTGCCAGCAGCTACGGACAGGAATCCTACGAGCAGTACTTC,CASSYGQESYEQYF